A selection of T cell receptor beta chains follows, all from one sample in a study of T cell changes during pregnancy in multiple sclerosis. The table came from immunoSEQ multiplex PCR; TCRdb's copy has only in-frame clones and leaves some out. This table holds about 70,000 clones, around 90% found once. The material sequenced was peripheral blood, taken in the second trimester of pregnancy. Receptor source: a female donor in good health, enrolled as a control in a pregnancy study. CDR3s include the opening cysteine and the closing phenylalanine or tryptophan. Fields, in order: CDR3 length, J gene, V gene, clone size, D gene, CDR3 DNA, CDR3 protein. The D gene is left open where the match is weak. Size is omitted from some rows. Given values are once, few, many or a class for expanded clones.

len: 15
j_gene: TRBJ1-3
v_gene: TRBV6-5
abundance: once
d_gene: NA
CDR3nt: TGTGCCAGCAGTTACTCAGCAGGCTCTGGAAACACCATATATTTT
CDR3aa: CASSYSAGSGNTIYF

len: 11
j_gene: TRBJ1-4
v_gene: TRBV20-1
abundance: NA
d_gene: NA
CDR3nt: TGCAGTGCTAGCCTCAGTGAAAAACTGTTTTTT
CDR3aa: CSASLSEKLFF

len: 13
j_gene: TRBJ2-3
v_gene: TRBV6-6
abundance: NA
d_gene: NA
CDR3nt: TGTGCCAGCCAGACTAGTTCAGAAGATACGCAGTATTTT
CDR3aa: CASQTSSEDTQYF

len: 17
j_gene: TRBJ2-3
v_gene: TRBV27
abundance: NA
d_gene: TRBD2
CDR3nt: TGTGCCAGCAGCTGGACTAGCGGGGGATCCTACACAGATACGCAGTATTTT
CDR3aa: CASSWTSGGSYTDTQYF

len: 17
j_gene: TRBJ2-5
v_gene: TRBV23-1
abundance: NA
d_gene: NA
CDR3nt: TGCGCCAGCAGTCAATCCATGCAGATCTTGTCCAAAGAGACCCAGTACTTC
CDR3aa: CASSQSMQILSKETQYF

len: 15
j_gene: TRBJ1-4
v_gene: TRBV5-1
abundance: NA
d_gene: TRBD1
CDR3nt: TGCGCCAGCAGCTTTACCGGGACAGGGTTTGAAAAACTGTTTTTT
CDR3aa: CASSFTGTGFEKLFF

len: 15
j_gene: TRBJ2-7
v_gene: TRBV19
abundance: NA
d_gene: NA
CDR3nt: TGTGCCAGCGTCGGACAGTCTTCCGGCTCCTACGAGCAGTACTTC
CDR3aa: CASVGQSSGSYEQYF

len: 14
j_gene: TRBJ1-2
v_gene: TRBV11-2
abundance: NA
d_gene: NA
CDR3nt: TGTGCCAGCACGTTCGGGGGACGGAACTATGGCTACACCTTC
CDR3aa: CASTFGGRNYGYTF

len: 14
j_gene: TRBJ1-2
v_gene: TRBV6-5
abundance: NA
d_gene: NA
CDR3nt: TGTGCCAGCAGCCTCATCCAGGGGTACTATGGCTACACCTTC
CDR3aa: CASSLIQGYYGYTF

len: 13
j_gene: TRBJ2-7
v_gene: TRBV6-5
abundance: NA
d_gene: NA
CDR3nt: TGTGCCAGCGGGGTAGGGGTTGCCTACGAGCAGTACTTC
CDR3aa: CASGVGVAYEQYF

len: 13
j_gene: TRBJ1-5
v_gene: TRBV7-9
abundance: once
d_gene: TRBD1
CDR3nt: TGTGCCAGCAGCCCAGGGGGCAGACAGCCCCAGCATTTT
CDR3aa: CASSPGGRQPQHF

len: 15
j_gene: TRBJ2-1
v_gene: TRBV7-9
abundance: NA
d_gene: TRBD2
CDR3nt: TGTGCCAGCAGCTTAGGGGGACTAGCGATGGATGAGCAGTTCTTC
CDR3aa: CASSLGGLAMDEQFF

len: 13
j_gene: TRBJ1-6
v_gene: TRBV6-6
abundance: NA
d_gene: NA
CDR3nt: TGTGCCAGCAGCCAAGAGGGGGGGCCCACCCTCCACTTT
CDR3aa: CASSQEGGPTLHF

len: 15
j_gene: TRBJ2-2
v_gene: TRBV19
abundance: NA
d_gene: TRBD1
CDR3nt: TGTGCCAGTAGTCAACAGGGGGGCGGCACCGGGGAGCTGTTTTTT
CDR3aa: CASSQQGGGTGELFF

len: 15
j_gene: TRBJ1-2
v_gene: TRBV27
abundance: once
d_gene: TRBD1
CDR3nt: TGTGCCAGCAGTTTATCGAGGGGGCGGAACTATGGCTACACCTTC
CDR3aa: CASSLSRGRNYGYTF

len: 11
j_gene: TRBJ2-1
v_gene: TRBV7-2
abundance: NA
d_gene: NA
CDR3nt: TGTGCCAGCAGCCAGAGGAGGGAGCAGTTCTTC
CDR3aa: CASSQRREQFF

len: 15
j_gene: TRBJ2-1
v_gene: TRBV12-5
abundance: NA
d_gene: TRBD2
CDR3nt: TGTGCTAGTGGTACCGGGACTAGCGGCTACAATGAGCAGTTCTTC
CDR3aa: CASGTGTSGYNEQFF

len: 15
j_gene: TRBJ2-5
v_gene: TRBV7-9
abundance: NA
d_gene: NA
CDR3nt: TGTGCCAGCAGCTCGCCCTATTTGGACCAAGAGACCCAGTACTTC
CDR3aa: CASSSPYLDQETQYF

len: 13
j_gene: TRBJ2-7
v_gene: TRBV19
abundance: NA
d_gene: TRBD1
CDR3nt: TGTGCCAGTACCGGGACAGGGGGCTACGAGCAGTACTTC
CDR3aa: CASTGTGGYEQYF

len: 12
j_gene: TRBJ1-5
v_gene: TRBV18
abundance: NA
d_gene: NA
CDR3nt: TGTGCCAGCTCACCCACCGGGCAGCCCCAGCATTTT
CDR3aa: CASSPTGQPQHF

len: 14
j_gene: TRBJ2-7
v_gene: TRBV10-3
abundance: NA
d_gene: TRBD1
CDR3nt: TGTGCCATCAGTGAGCTACAGGGGGACTACGAGCAGTACTTC
CDR3aa: CAISELQGDYEQYF

len: 13
j_gene: TRBJ1-6
v_gene: TRBV25-1
abundance: few
d_gene: NA
CDR3nt: TGTGCCAGCAGCAGGGCAGGAAATTCACCCCTCCACTTT
CDR3aa: CASSRAGNSPLHF

len: 15
j_gene: TRBJ1-4
v_gene: TRBV30
abundance: NA
d_gene: NA
CDR3nt: TGTGCCTGGGATCCGAAGGGGACACCTAATGAAAAACTGTTTTTT
CDR3aa: CAWDPKGTPNEKLFF

len: 12
j_gene: TRBJ2-5
v_gene: TRBV6-1
abundance: once
d_gene: TRBD2
CDR3nt: TGTGCCTTAGCGGGGGGGCTGGGGACCCAGTACTTC
CDR3aa: CALAGGLGTQYF

len: 15
j_gene: TRBJ2-2
v_gene: TRBV7-3
abundance: NA
d_gene: TRBD2
CDR3nt: TGTGCCAGCAGCTTAAGGCGGGGGGGATCCGGGGAGCTGTTTTTT
CDR3aa: CASSLRRGGSGELFF

len: 15
j_gene: TRBJ2-3
v_gene: TRBV15
abundance: few
d_gene: NA
CDR3nt: TGTGCCACCAGCATTTTGAACGGGGTGGGAGATACGCAGTATTTT
CDR3aa: CATSILNGVGDTQYF

len: 15
j_gene: TRBJ2-1
v_gene: TRBV7-2
abundance: NA
d_gene: NA
CDR3nt: TGTGCCAGCAGCGTGCCCCCGAGCTCCTACAATGAGCAGTTCTTC
CDR3aa: CASSVPPSSYNEQFF

len: 13
j_gene: TRBJ1-3
v_gene: TRBV30
abundance: NA
d_gene: NA
CDR3nt: TGTGCCTGGAGTCTCTTCTCTGGAAACACCATATATTTT
CDR3aa: CAWSLFSGNTIYF

len: 14
j_gene: TRBJ2-7
v_gene: TRBV5-6
abundance: NA
d_gene: TRBD1
CDR3nt: TGTGCCAGCAGCTTGGGCCAGGGGGCTAACGGGCAGTACTTC
CDR3aa: CASSLGQGANGQYF

len: 14
j_gene: TRBJ2-1
v_gene: TRBV5-1
abundance: NA
d_gene: TRBD2
CDR3nt: TGCGCCAGCAGCTACGGGGGGGCCTACAATGAGCAGTTCTTC
CDR3aa: CASSYGGAYNEQFF

len: 12
j_gene: TRBJ2-7
v_gene: TRBV29-1
abundance: NA
d_gene: NA
CDR3nt: TGCAGCGTTGAGGACAGCTCCTACGAGCAGTACTTC
CDR3aa: CSVEDSSYEQYF

len: 20
j_gene: TRBJ1-1
v_gene: TRBV4-3
abundance: NA
d_gene: TRBD1
CDR3nt: TGCGCCAGCAGCCCCGGCCCCGGACAGGGGGTTCGAGGGATGAACACTGAAGCTTTCTTT
CDR3aa: CASSPGPGQGVRGMNTEAFF

len: 14
j_gene: TRBJ1-5
v_gene: TRBV28
abundance: NA
d_gene: NA
CDR3nt: TGTGCCAGCAGTTTTGAGTCGGGCAATCAGCCCCAGCATTTT
CDR3aa: CASSFESGNQPQHF

len: 12
j_gene: TRBJ1-1
v_gene: TRBV7-9
abundance: NA
d_gene: NA
CDR3nt: TGTGCCAGCAGGCAAGTCGGGGATGAAGCTTTCTTT
CDR3aa: CASRQVGDEAFF

len: 13
j_gene: TRBJ1-2
v_gene: TRBV13
abundance: NA
d_gene: NA
CDR3nt: TGTGCCAGCAGCCCCTCTAGAAACTATGGCTACACCTTC
CDR3aa: CASSPSRNYGYTF

len: 17
j_gene: TRBJ2-3
v_gene: TRBV7-2
abundance: NA
d_gene: NA
CDR3nt: TGTGCCAGCAGCACGAGACCTCAGGGGCCCCTTGGGGATACGCAGTATTTT
CDR3aa: CASSTRPQGPLGDTQYF

len: 15
j_gene: TRBJ1-1
v_gene: TRBV4-2
abundance: few
d_gene: NA
CDR3nt: TGTGCCAGCAGCCAAGAACTGGGCTGGAACACTGAAGCTTTCTTT
CDR3aa: CASSQELGWNTEAFF

len: 18
j_gene: TRBJ2-6
v_gene: TRBV7-3
abundance: NA
d_gene: NA
CDR3nt: TGTGCCAGCAGCCCCTACATACTGGGGAGTTCCGGGGCCAACGTCCTGACTTTC
CDR3aa: CASSPYILGSSGANVLTF

len: 16
j_gene: TRBJ1-4
v_gene: TRBV15
abundance: once
d_gene: TRBD1
CDR3nt: TGTGCCACCAGCAGGGATAAGACAGGGACAGGGAAAAAACTGTTTTTT
CDR3aa: CATSRDKTGTGKKLFF

len: 15
j_gene: TRBJ2-3
v_gene: TRBV4-3
abundance: NA
d_gene: NA
CDR3nt: TGCGCCAGCAGCCAAGACTGGACTAGCACAGATACGCAGTATTTT
CDR3aa: CASSQDWTSTDTQYF

len: 16
j_gene: TRBJ1-1
v_gene: TRBV7-3
abundance: NA
d_gene: TRBD1
CDR3nt: TGTGCCAGCAGCTTAAAACCGGACAGGGCGAACACTGAAGCTTTCTTT
CDR3aa: CASSLKPDRANTEAFF

len: 17
j_gene: TRBJ2-5
v_gene: TRBV2
abundance: NA
d_gene: TRBD2
CDR3nt: TGTGCCAGCAGTGAGGGGACTAGCGGGGGGGTCCAAGAGACCCAGTACTTC
CDR3aa: CASSEGTSGGVQETQYF

len: 12
j_gene: TRBJ1-2
v_gene: TRBV7-9
abundance: few
d_gene: NA
CDR3nt: TGTGCCAGCTCGATCCAGGGGAATGGCTACACCTTC
CDR3aa: CASSIQGNGYTF